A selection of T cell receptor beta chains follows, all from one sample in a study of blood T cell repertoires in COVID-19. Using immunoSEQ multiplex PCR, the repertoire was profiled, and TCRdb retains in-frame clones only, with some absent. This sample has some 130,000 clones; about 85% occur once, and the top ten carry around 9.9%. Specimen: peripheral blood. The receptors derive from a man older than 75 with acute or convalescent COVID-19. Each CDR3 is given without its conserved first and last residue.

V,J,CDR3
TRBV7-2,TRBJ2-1,ASSLARGLARNEQF
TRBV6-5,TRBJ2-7,ASRASGSYEQY
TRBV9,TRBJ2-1,ASSTWEGNYNEQF
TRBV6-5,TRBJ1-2,ASSYEAATNYGYT
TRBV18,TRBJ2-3,ASSPLRSGGGADTQY
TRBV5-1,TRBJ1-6,ASSPGPNNSPLH
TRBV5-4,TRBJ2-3,ASSSSGTSDTQY
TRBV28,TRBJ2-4,ASTQTGAKNIQY
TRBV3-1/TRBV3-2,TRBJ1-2,ASSLPGQGHYGYT
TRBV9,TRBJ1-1,ASSPGTGRTEAF
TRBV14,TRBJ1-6,ASSLQRTGQNSPLH
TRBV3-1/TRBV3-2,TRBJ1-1,ASSQAGTGFEAF
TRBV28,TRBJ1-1,ASSPGVGRVWNTEAF
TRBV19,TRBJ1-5,ASSRRVNNQPQH
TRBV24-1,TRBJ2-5,ATSEPNTGGAETQY
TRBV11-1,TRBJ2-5,ASSSLTGAGETQY
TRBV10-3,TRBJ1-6,AISEYRDNSPLH
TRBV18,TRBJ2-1,ASSPILASQF
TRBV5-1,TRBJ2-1,ASSISGGALMHNEQF
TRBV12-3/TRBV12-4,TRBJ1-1,ASSSRGEAF
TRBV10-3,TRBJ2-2,AIGGQGEGSAGELF
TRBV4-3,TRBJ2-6,ASSYYRDPGANVLT
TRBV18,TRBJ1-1,ASSTDRGPPSEAF
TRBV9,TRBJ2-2,ASSPTGQARLYTGELF
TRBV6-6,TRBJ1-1,ASRPGLLNTEAF
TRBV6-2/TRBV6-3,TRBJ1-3,ASSNEPGQSNTIY
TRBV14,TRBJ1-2,ASSPSSYGYT
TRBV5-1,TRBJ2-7,ASRGMGRDEQY
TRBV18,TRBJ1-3,ASSPPASGNTIY
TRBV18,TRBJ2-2,ASSPPGGELF
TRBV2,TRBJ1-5,ASSGTGGLNNQPQH
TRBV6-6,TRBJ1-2,ASSYGRGSGYGYT
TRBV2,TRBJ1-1,ASNQIMNTEAF
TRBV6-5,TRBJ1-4,ASRRTVNDEKLF
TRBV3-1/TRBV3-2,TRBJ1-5,ASSQDGGQPQH
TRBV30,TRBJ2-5,AWILIPGTQY
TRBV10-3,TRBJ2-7,AISPLTGLGYEQY
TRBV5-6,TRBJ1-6,ASSTSGQYNSPLH
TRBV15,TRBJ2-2,ATSRGVAGPPLYTGELF
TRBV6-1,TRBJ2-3,ASSEWDRVTDTQY
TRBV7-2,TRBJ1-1,ASRDTQGAFTEAF
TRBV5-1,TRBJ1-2,ASSLAGEGYGYT
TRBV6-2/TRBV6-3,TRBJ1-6,ASSTQGITNSPLH
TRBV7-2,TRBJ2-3,ASSRAREGIDTQY
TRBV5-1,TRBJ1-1,ASSWGQALNTEAF
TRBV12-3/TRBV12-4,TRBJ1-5,ASSRQGNQPQH
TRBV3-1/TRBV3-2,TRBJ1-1,ASSPRDRVDEAF
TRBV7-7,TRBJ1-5,ASSLPKYSYSNQPQH
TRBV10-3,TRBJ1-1,AISEGGVLAF
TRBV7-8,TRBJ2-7,ASSLAGGPYEQY
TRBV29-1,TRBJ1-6,SVDGHRNSSYNSPLH
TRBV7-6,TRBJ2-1,ASSSPRQGGSDEQF
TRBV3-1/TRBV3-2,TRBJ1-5,ASSRPLPGQNYSNQPQH
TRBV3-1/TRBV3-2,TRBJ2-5,ASSHGLAVQRETQY
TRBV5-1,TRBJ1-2,ASSLETDYGYT
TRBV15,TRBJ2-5,ATSRDPGETQY
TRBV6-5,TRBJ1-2,ASSSPRVGDYGYT